These T cell receptor beta chains were read from a single sample in a study of OX40 agonist ivuxolimab in advanced cancers. Sequencing was performed with immunoSEQ multiplex PCR; in TCRdb, only in-frame clones are kept and a portion is missing. This sample has 15,000 to 20,000 clones, with about 77% found just once. Sequences were derived from CD4+ or CD8+ T cells sorted from blood, sampled in a trial of the OX40 agonist ivuxolimab. The receptors were gathered from an adult with an advanced solid tumor such as melanoma, head and neck, liver or kidney cancer. Each CDR3 is given with its conserved first and last residue. The D gene is left open where the match is weak. The size entry is marked missing in some rows and otherwise reads once, few, many or a size class.

j_gene | v_gene | d_gene | abundance | CDR3nt | CDR3aa
TRBJ2-1 | TRBV28 | TRBD1 | . | TGTGCCAGCAGTTCCCCAGGGACAGCCCAGAACAATGAGCAGTTCTTC | CASSSPGTAQNNEQFF
TRBJ2-2 | TRBV27 | . | . | TGTGCCAGCCGGTACCAGGGCACCGGGGAGCTGTTTTTT | CASRYQGTGELFF
TRBJ2-7 | TRBV7-8 | . | . | TGTGCCAGCAGCTTTGGACCTAGCTCCTACGAGCAGTACTTC | CASSFGPSSYEQYF
TRBJ1-2 | TRBV18 | TRBD1 | . | TGTGCCAGCTCACCGGAGGGACAGGGTTCTGGCTACACCTTC | CASSPEGQGSGYTF
TRBJ2-3 | TRBV2 | TRBD1 | . | TGTGCCAGCAGCCGGACAGGGAGGACAGATACGCAGTATTTT | CASSRTGRTDTQYF
TRBJ1-6 | TRBV2 | TRBD1 | . | TGTGCCAGCAGTGAGACAGGGAAAGGCGGTAATTCACCCCTCCACTTT | CASSETGKGGNSPLHF
TRBJ1-3 | TRBV4-1 | . | once | TGCGCCAGCAGCCAAGGCCGGAGTTTCTCTGGAAACACCATATATTTT | CASSQGRSFSGNTIYF
TRBJ1-2 | TRBV5-4 | TRBD1 | medium-sized | TGTGCCAGCAGCCCGTTCAGACAGGGCGGCTCCTATGGCTACACCTTC | CASSPFRQGGSYGYTF
TRBJ1-4 | TRBV11-2 | TRBD1 | . | TGTGCCAGCAGTCTCGACAGGGACGAAAAACTGTTTTTT | CASSLDRDEKLFF
TRBJ2-7 | TRBV18 | TRBD1 | . | TGTGCCAGCTCATCGACAGGGAGCTCCTACGAGCAGTACTTC | CASSSTGSSYEQYF
TRBJ1-5 | TRBV28 | . | . | TGTGCCAGCAGTTTATTGGTAGGGGCCAATCAGCCCCAGCATTTT | CASSLLVGANQPQHF
TRBJ2-3 | TRBV6-5 | TRBD2 | . | TGTGCCAGCAGTTACTTAGCGGGGGACGACCAGTATTTT | CASSYLAGDDQYF
TRBJ2-6 | TRBV19 | . | . | TGTGCCAGTAGTCTGACGTTCTCTGGGGCCAACGTCCTGACTTTC | CASSLTFSGANVLTF
TRBJ2-1 | TRBV19 | . | few | TGTGCCAGTAGTATTACTCCGGTATCCTACAATGAGCAGTTCTTC | CASSITPVSYNEQFF
TRBJ2-7 | TRBV4-1 | . | . | TGCGCCAGCAGCCGAACTTCGGACAGCTCCTACGAGCAGTACTTC | CASSRTSDSSYEQYF
TRBJ1-1 | TRBV9 | TRBD1 | . | TGTGCCAGCAGCCCCCACGACAGGGGAGGTACAACTTTCTTT | CASSPHDRGGTTFF
TRBJ1-2 | TRBV6-5 | TRBD1 | . | TGTGCCAGCAGACCAGGGGGGGCACGCTATGGCTACACCTTC | CASRPGGARYGYTF
TRBJ2-7 | TRBV9 | . | . | TGTGCCAGCAGCGTAGCTACCCGGGGGGAGCAGTACTTC | CASSVATRGEQYF
TRBJ2-7 | TRBV4-3 | . | few | TGCGCCAGCAGCCAAGATACGGGGGTCGGGTACGAGCAGTACTTC | CASSQDTGVGYEQYF
TRBJ2-3 | TRBV11-3 | TRBD2 | . | TGTGCCAGCAGCTTCCTTAGCGGGAGTGAGACAGATACGCAGTATTTT | CASSFLSGSETDTQYF
TRBJ2-7 | TRBV12-2 | . | . | TGTGCAAGTCGCCCTCGGGCTAGCGGGGGGTCCGATCCCTACGAGCAGTACTTC | CASRPRASGGSDPYEQYF
TRBJ2-1 | TRBV19 | . | . | TGTGCCAGTAGTATAGGGGGACTTCTCCGTGAGCAGTTCTTC | CASSIGGLLREQFF
TRBJ2-2 | TRBV7-9 | TRBD1 | many | TGTGCCAGCAGCTCCCAAACAGGGGGTATTTACACCGGGGAGCTGTTTTTT | CASSSQTGGIYTGELFF
TRBJ1-6 | TRBV6-5 | . | . | TGTGCCAGCAGTTATTTGGGGCGCAGCTCACCCCTCCACTTT | CASSYLGRSSPLHF
TRBJ2-5 | TRBV4-3 | . | . | TGCGCCAGCAGCCAAGAGGCCCACACCTCCCGGCGAGAGACCCAGTACTTC | CASSQEAHTSRRETQYF
TRBJ2-3 | TRBV9 | TRBD1 | . | TGTGCCAGCACTCAACGGTCAGGGGGTACAGATACGCAGTATTTT | CASTQRSGGTDTQYF
TRBJ1-2 | TRBV7-9 | . | . | TGTGCCAGCAGGGTCGTGGGGGGTAGTCTCTATGGCTACACCTTC | CASRVVGGSLYGYTF
TRBJ2-7 | TRBV9 | TRBD1 | . | TGTGCCAGCAGCGTAGAAGGGGGCGGGTACGAGCAGTACTTC | CASSVEGGGYEQYF
TRBJ2-5 | TRBV7-9 | . | . | TGTGCCAGCAGCCCGTCGAATGGAGGGCCTAAGCAAGAGACCCAGTACTTC | CASSPSNGGPKQETQYF
TRBJ1-2 | TRBV5-4 | . | . | TGTGCCAGCAGCTCCGGGACGGAACCCTATGGCTACACCTTC | CASSSGTEPYGYTF
TRBJ2-2 | TRBV4-1 | TRBD2 | . | TGCGCCAGCAGCCAAGATATTTATCGGACTAGCGGGAGGAACGGGGAGCTGTTTTTT | CASSQDIYRTSGRNGELFF
TRBJ2-7 | TRBV4-3 | . | few | TGCGCCAGCAGCCAAGGAACTAGCCCGTCCTACGAGCAGTACTTC | CASSQGTSPSYEQYF
TRBJ2-5 | TRBV4-1 | . | . | TGCGCCAGCAGCCAAGTGGTGCTGGAAGAGACCCAGTACTTC | CASSQVVLEETQYF
TRBJ1-2 | TRBV2 | TRBD1 | once | TGTGCCAGCAGTGAAGGACAGGGAAACTATGGCTACACCTTC | CASSEGQGNYGYTF
TRBJ2-7 | TRBV5-1 | . | . | TGCGCCAGCAGCTTGGCCAGAGGGACCTCCTACGAGCAGTACTTC | CASSLARGTSYEQYF
TRBJ1-2 | TRBV7-8 | . | once | TGTGCCAGCAGCTTAGGGGGATGGGGGGAGATAAACTATGGCTACACCTTC | CASSLGGWGEINYGYTF
TRBJ2-3 | TRBV7-9 | . | . | TGTGCCAGCAGCTTAGACGGGAGTATAGATACGCAGTATTTT | CASSLDGSIDTQYF
TRBJ2-7 | TRBV27 | TRBD1 | . | TGTGCCAGCAGCGTAGACAGGGTACACGAGCAGTACTTC | CASSVDRVHEQYF
TRBJ2-7 | TRBV7-6 | . | . | TGTGCCAGCAGCCCCCCGGGAGCTCTCTACGAGCAGTACTTC | CASSPPGALYEQYF
TRBJ1-5 | TRBV27 | . | . | TGTGCCAGCAGTTTAGGGCAGGGGAATCAGCCCCAGCATTTT | CASSLGQGNQPQHF
TRBJ2-7 | TRBV7-3 | . | once | TGTGCCAGCAGCTTAGTGGCAGGCCAATCCTACGAGCAGTACTTC | CASSLVAGQSYEQYF
TRBJ2-5 | TRBV4-2 | . | . | TGTGCCAGCAGCCAAGACTCAAGCGGTCTTATAGAGACCCAGTACTTC | CASSQDSSGLIETQYF
TRBJ2-5 | TRBV7-9 | . | . | TGTGCCAGCAGCCGAGGTTGGGAGACCCAGTACTTC | CASSRGWETQYF
TRBJ2-1 | TRBV29-1 | TRBD2 | . | TGCAGCGTTGAAGGTATCTGGCGGGAGGATTCTATTGAGCAGTTCTTC | CSVEGIWREDSIEQFF
TRBJ1-6 | TRBV4-3 | . | . | TGCGCCAGCAGCCAAGAGGGGGGTACTCCCCTCCACTTT | CASSQEGGTPLHF